The 6 T cell receptor beta chains below all came from one sample that was sequenced in a study of early stage breast cancer tumors. Sequencing used immunoSEQ multiplex PCR; TCRdb keeps in-frame clones, though not all of them. The sample holds more than 15,000 clones; around 80% are singletons and the top ten take approximately 1.7%. The sample consisted of blood. Receptors were obtained from a person aged 70 to 79 with breast cancer.

This sequence joins TRBV18 and TRBJ1-5, with 7 bases fitting TRBD1. Germline V gene data show CDR1 as KGHSH and CDR2 as LQKENI. The V gene end was trimmed by 4 bases and the J gene end by 6 bases; junction bases not matched to a gene: 6. The CDR3 is 14 residues long. The CDR3 sequence is CASSREEGAQPQHF. The CDR3 nucleotides are TGTGCCAGCTCACGAGAGGAGGGGGCTCAGCCCCAGCATTTT.

This chain connects TRBV19 to TRBJ2-2, with D tentatively TRBD2 (5 bases). V lost 5 bases and J 0 bases, leaving 7 bases between the germline ends. In germline, CDR1 is LNHDA, CDR2 SQIVND (reference sequence). The CDR3 consists of 14 residues. CDR3 protein: CASSLLANTGELFF. The CDR3 coding sequence is TGTGCCAGTAGTTTACTAGCGAACACCGGGGAGCTGTTTTTT.

The chain recombines TRBV2 with TRBJ1-1, with 11 bases matching TRBD1. The CDR3 has 13 amino acids. V dropped 8 bases and J dropped 4; count of bases not matched to a gene: 3. Germline values: CDR1 SNHLY, CDR2 FYNNEI. The CDR3 region is CASGGQGVTEAFF. The DNA of the CDR3 is TGTGCCAGCGGGGGACAGGGGGTCACTGAAGCTTTCTTT.

V gene TRBV20-1 combines with J gene TRBJ2-4; D remains unclear. Trimming pared 1 base from V and 8 bases from J, leaving 6 bases between. The CDR3 length is 11 residues. Germline-derived CDR1 and CDR2 are DFQATT and SNEGSKA (reference sequence). CDR3 in amino acids: CSARVEYIQYF. The CDR3 region has the DNA TGCAGTGCTAGAGTGGAGTACATTCAGTACTTC.

The count of this clone is one. The V call is TRBV30, the J call TRBJ1-4; 8 bases align to TRBD1. Germline lookup yields CDR1 GTSNPN and CDR2 SVGIG (reference sequence). There are 13 residues in the CDR3. V shed 3 bases, J shed 10 bases, and the junction held 7 bases outside the gene matches. CDR3 bases: TGTGCCTGGAGCGTGACAGGGGTGGGAAAACTGTTTTTT. As protein: CAWSVTGVGKLFF.

This clone has just a few counts. The chain is built from TRBV18 and TRBJ1-1; D is uncertain. V lost 6 bases and J 4 bases, leaving 12 bases between the germline ends. CDR1 and CDR2 from the germline V gene are KGHSH and LQKENI. CDR3 length equals 13 residues. The CDR3 DNA reads TGTGCCAGCTCTTCTAGGGAGAGCACTGAAGCTTTCTTT. Residues: CASSSRESTEAFF. Full variable domain (rest looked up from reference TRBV18 and TRBJ1-1): NAGVMQNPRHLVRRRGQEARLRCSPMKGHSHVYWYRQLPEEGLKFMVYLQKENIIDESGMPKERFSAEFPKEGPSILRIQQVVRGDSAAYFCASSSRESTEAFFGQGTRLTVV.